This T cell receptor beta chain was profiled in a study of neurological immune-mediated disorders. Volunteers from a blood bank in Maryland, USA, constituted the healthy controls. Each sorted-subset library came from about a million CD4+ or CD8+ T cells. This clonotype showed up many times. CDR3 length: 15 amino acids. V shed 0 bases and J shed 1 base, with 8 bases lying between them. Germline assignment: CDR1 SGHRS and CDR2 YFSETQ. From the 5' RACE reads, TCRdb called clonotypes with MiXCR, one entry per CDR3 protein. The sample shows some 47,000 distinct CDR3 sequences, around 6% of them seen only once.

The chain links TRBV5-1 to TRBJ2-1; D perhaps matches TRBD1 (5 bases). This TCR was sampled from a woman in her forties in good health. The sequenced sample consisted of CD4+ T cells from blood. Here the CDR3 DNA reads TGCGCCAGCAGCTTGGGGGGCGCATCCTACAATGAGCAGTTCTTC. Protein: CASSLGGASYNEQFF.